Each of the 26 T cell receptor beta chains below was sequenced from the same sample in a study of T cells in Graves' hyperthyroidism and ophthalmopathy. Using RNA transcripts as the source, TCR beta CDR3 regions were amplified. Primed by the HTBI set, a first-round RT-PCR was run on the TCR CDR3. TCRdb called the multiplex PCR reads again in MiXCR, with one record for every CDR3 protein. The sample holds roughly 640,000 distinct CDR3 sequences, 15% to 20% seen once. The material sequenced was blood. The receptors here all came from a woman aged 40 to 50 with Graves' ophthalmopathy.

This clonotype was counted ten times or more. The chain couples TRBV3-1 to TRBJ1-5; D is perhaps TRBD1 (6 bases). Trimming cost V 0 bases and J 6 bases, with 12 bases left between them. CDR3 length: 15 amino acids. Looked up from germline, CDR1 is LGHDT and CDR2 is YNNKEL (reference sequence). CDR3 coding DNA: TGTGCCAGCAGCCAAGACACCGAGGGGGTTCAGCCCCAGCATTTT. Translating it yields CASSQDTEGVQPQHF.

CDR3 DNA sequence: TGTGCCTGGAGTCCCATAGGTCTACGTGGGGCCAACGTCCTGACTTTC. It codes for CAWSPIGLRGANVLTF. The chain links TRBV30 to TRBJ2-6; no clear D gene. The CDR3 covers 16 residues. Trimming left V 2 bases short and J 3 bases short, with 14 bases between. Germline assignment: CDR1 GTSNPN and CDR2 SVGIG (reference sequence). Together with reference TRBV30 and TRBJ2-6, the CDR3 gives the full variable domain: SQTIHQWPATLVQPVGSPLSLECTVEGTSNPNLYWYRQAAGRGLQLLFYSVGIGQISSEVPQNLSASRPQDRQFILSSKKLLLSDSGFYLCAWSPIGLRGANVLTFGAGSRLTVL.

On this clonotype itself: Its ends do not fully match the called genes, so a read error is possible. The J gene is TRBJ2-1, the V gene TRBV7-2; perhaps TRBD1 as D (5 bases). The CDR3 consists of 15 residues. The germline gives CDR1 SGHTA, CDR2 FQGNSA. This CDR3 reads CASSQQASSYNKQFF. Here the CDR3 DNA reads TGTGCCAGCAGTCAACAGGCAAGCTCCTACAATAAGCAGTTCTTC.

This chain joins TRBV2 and TRBJ2-3; no reliable D call. V was pared by 8 bases and J by 2 bases, with 14 bases between. Germline-derived CDR1 and CDR2 are SNHLY and FYNNEI. This CDR3 has 14 residues. CDR3 loop: CASSPTRNTDTQYF. DNA of the CDR3: TGTGCCAGCTCACCAACGCGGAACACAGATACGCAGTATTTT.

The chain combines TRBV28 with TRBJ1-3; D is perhaps TRBD1 (6 bases). V lost 5 bases and J 1 base, leaving 12 bases between the germline ends. From germline, CDR1 is MDHEN and CDR2 SYDVKM. The length of the CDR3 is 15 residues. The CDR3 here is CASSPPGESGNTIYF. The CDR3 DNA reads TGTGCCAGCAGTCCCCCAGGGGAATCTGGAAACACCATATATTTT. The full variable domain, its missing parts supplied by reference TRBV28 and TRBJ1-3, is DVKVTQSSRYLVKRTGEKVFLECVQDMDHENMFWYRQDPGLGLRLIYFSYDVKMKEKGDIPEGYSVSREKKERFSLILESASTNQTSMYLCASSPPGESGNTIYFGEGSWLTVV.

The chain links TRBV6-1 to TRBJ1-5; 7 bases map to TRBD1. The V segment lost 4 bases and the J segment 4 bases; nucleotides outside the gene matches: 7. CDR3 size: 15 residues. Germline V gene data show CDR1 as MNHNS and CDR2 as SASEGT. The CDR3 DNA follows: TGTGCCAGCAGTGCCTCCAGGGGGGGAAATCAGCCCCAGCATTTT. Encoded protein: CASSASRGGNQPQHF.

This clonotype was recorded at least ten times. This chain joins TRBV30 and TRBJ1-4; D ambiguous. CDR1 is GTSNPN and CDR2 is SVGIG in the germline V gene (reference sequence). The V end was cut by 4 bases, the J end by 8 bases, with 11 bases between. There are 12 residues in the CDR3. The CDR3 sequence is CAWTTDGEKLFF. CDR3 coding DNA: TGTGCCTGGACCACGGACGGGGAAAAACTGTTTTTT.

This clonotype was seen ten or more times. The chain is built from TRBV12-3 or TRBV12-4 and TRBJ2-2; no clear D gene. The CDR3 totals 12 residues. The CDR3 loop reads CATGQDTGELFF. The CDR3 bases are TGTGCAACCGGCCAGGACACCGGGGAGCTGTTTTTT.

The J gene is TRBJ2-7, the V gene TRBV6-1, with TRBD2 as a possible D gene (6 bases). CDR1 and CDR2 (germline): MNHNS, SASEGT. The CDR3 has 14 residues. Trimming removed 4 bases at V and 2 bases at J, with 12 bases between. The CDR3 bases are TGTGCCAGCAGTGGGGGACTGGGAACCTACGAGCAGTACTTC. It specifies CASSGGLGTYEQYF.

This clonotype was seen more than once but under ten times. The J gene is TRBJ2-1, the V gene TRBV4-1; TRBD2 matches 7 bases. V dropped 3 bases and J dropped 12; count of bases not matched to a gene: 5. The CDR3 runs 12 residues. The germline gives CDR1 MGHRA, CDR2 YSYEKL. The CDR3: CASSQTSSWQFF. CDR3 nucleotide sequence: TGCGCCAGCAGCCAGACTAGCTCGTGGCAGTTCTTC.

This clonotype was counted between two and nine times. This chain uses TRBV30 with TRBJ2-3, with D maybe TRBD2 (6 bases). The length of the CDR3 is 14 residues. Germline CDR1 is GTSNPN and CDR2 is SVGIG (reference sequence). The V gene lost 3 bases and the J gene lost 6 bases, with 16 bases spanning the gap. In DNA form, the CDR3 reads TGTGCCTGGAGGTCGCCAGCGGGTGGCGATACGCAGTATTTT. This translates into CAWRSPAGGDTQYF.

There are many counts of this clonotype. The chain is built from TRBV28 and TRBJ2-5; tentative D call: TRBD1 (6 bases). CDR1 and CDR2 from the germline V gene are MDHEN and SYDVKM. The length of the CDR3 is 16 residues. Trimming took 8 bases from V and 2 from J, leaving 21 bases between them. The CDR3 spells CASYPALGASQETQYF. CDR3 coding DNA: TGTGCCAGCTACCCCGCGTTGGGGGCCTCACAAGAGACCCAGTACTTC. Filled out from reference TRBV28 and TRBJ2-5, the complete variable domain reads DVKVTQSSRYLVKRTGEKVFLECVQDMDHENMFWYRQDPGLGLRLIYFSYDVKMKEKGDIPEGYSVSREKKERFSLILESASTNQTSMYLCASYPALGASQETQYFGPGTRLLVL.

A few counts support this clonotype. One end of the junction fails to match germline, which may point to a read error. The chain employs TRBV6-1 and TRBJ1-1; a possible D gene is TRBD1 (6 bases). CDR3 size: 12 residues. CDR1 and CDR2 (germline): MNHNS, SASEGT. The CDR3 bases are TGCGCCAGCAGTGAACAGGGAACTGAAGCTTTCTTT. Protein: CASSEQGTEAFF.

As for this clonotype: Sequence at one end of the junction differs from germline and may be a read error. The chain uses TRBV7-7 and TRBJ2-2; maybe TRBD2 (5 bases). The CDR3 has 15 amino acids. Germline V lookup: CDR1 SSHAT, CDR2 FNYEAQ (reference sequence). Written as DNA, the CDR3 is TGTGCTAGCAGCTTAGCGTCGGGAAACACCGGGGAGCTGTTTTTT. Its protein is CASSLASGNTGELFF. Full variable domain (rest looked up from reference TRBV7-7 and TRBJ2-2): GAGVSQSPRYKVTKRGQDVTLRCDPISSHATLYWYQQALGQGPEFLTYFNYEAQPDKSGLPSDRFSAERPEGSISTLTIQRTEQRDSAMYRCASSLASGNTGELFFGEGSRLTVL.

This clonotype was seen more than once but under ten times. This chain connects TRBV7-3 to TRBJ2-2; D call uncertain. V was trimmed by 5 bases and J by 7 bases, leaving 8 bases between them. CDR1 SGHTA and CDR2 FQGTGA come from the germline V gene. This CDR3 is built from 12 residues. CDR3 sequence reads: CASSRSNGELFF. The CDR3 DNA sequence: TGTGCCAGCAGCCGGAGCAACGGGGAGCTGTTTTTT.

This clonotype was seen a handful of times. The chain carries TRBV20-1 and TRBJ2-5, with TRBD2 matching over 7 bases. J gave up 4 bases and V 6 bases, and 2 bases lay outside the gene matches. This CDR3 spans 11 amino acids. In germline, CDR1 is DFQATT, CDR2 SNEGSKA (reference sequence). The CDR3, as DNA: TGCAGTGCCAGCGGGATAGAGACCCAGTACTTC. Its protein is CSASGIETQYF.

The V call is TRBV12-3 or TRBV12-4, the J call TRBJ1-2; weak D call: TRBD1 (6 bases). The CDR3 has 15 residues. Trimming shortened V by 1 base and J by 6 bases, and 15 bases separated the two germline ends. The CDR3 DNA follows: TGTGCCAGCAGTTTAGGGGTGGCACAGGGTCATGGCTACACCTTC. This encodes CASSLGVAQGHGYTF.

V is TRBV2 and J is TRBJ2-7; D gene unclear. Germline V gives CDR1 SNHLY, CDR2 FYNNEI. Trimming cost V 0 bases and J 5 bases, with 14 bases left between them. CDR3 length: 15 residues. The CDR3 nucleotides read TGTGCCAGCAGTGAAGCGCTGTCAGGTGGACACGAGCAGTACTTC. It specifies CASSEALSGGHEQYF.

The table lists this clonotype with a few counts. The rearrangement joins TRBV5-1 to TRBJ2-5, with 7 nucleotides matching TRBD2. J gave up 0 bases and V 2 bases, and 1 base lay outside the gene matches. Germline CDR1 SGHRS, CDR2 YFSETQ. The CDR3 loop spans 14 amino acids. The CDR3 sequence is CASSFGGDQETQYF. DNA of the CDR3: TGCGCCAGCAGCTTTGGGGGGGACCAAGAGACCCAGTACTTC.

This clonotype has more than one count but fewer than ten. CDR3 bases: TGTGCCACCAGTGATCCCCTGGGAGGGGGCAATTCTCGTGAGACCCAGTACTTC. Its translation: CATSDPLGGGNSRETQYF. The chain carries TRBV24-1 and TRBJ2-5; tentatively, D is TRBD1 or TRBD2 (7 bases each). Germline assignment: CDR1 KGHDR and CDR2 SFDVKD. Trimming shortened V by 3 bases and J by 5 bases, and 24 bases separated the two germline ends. This CDR3 region has 18 residues.

The J gene is TRBJ2-5, the V gene TRBV4-2; no clear D gene. Trimming removed 0 bases from V and 5 bases from J, with 13 bases in between. This CDR3 region has 15 residues. Germline V lookup: CDR1 LGHNA, CDR2 YNFKEQ. The CDR3 spells CASSQDWAAWETQYF. The CDR3 DNA follows: TGTGCCAGCAGCCAAGATTGGGCAGCCTGGGAGACCCAGTACTTC.

This clonotype was seen only a few times. This chain uses TRBV7-2 with TRBJ2-1, with 14 nucleotides matching TRBD2. CDR3 length: 16 residues. CDR1 and CDR2 (germline): SGHTA, FQGNSA. Unmatched junction bases numbered 7, after V lost 5 bases and J lost 7 bases. CDR3 nucleotide sequence: TGTGCCAGCAGCCGACGACTAGCGGGAGGGCCAAATGAGCAGTTCTTC. Amino acids: CASSRRLAGGPNEQFF.

This clonotype was detected many times. The chain has TRBV20-1 and TRBJ2-3, with 8 bases lining up with TRBD2. After removal of 1 base from V and 6 bases from J, the junction contained 9 bases not matched to a gene. Per germline, CDR1 DFQATT and CDR2 SNEGSKA (reference sequence). The CDR3 totals 15 residues. The CDR3 coding sequence is TGCAGTGCTAGAGCGTCTAGCGGGCAAACTGATACGCAGTATTTT. Protein: CSARASSGQTDTQYF.

This clonotype was detected ten times or more. J is TRBJ2-7 and V is TRBV11-2; no firm D call. The CDR3 consists of 13 residues. Germline CDR1 reads SGHAT; CDR2 reads FQNNGV. The germline V and J ends were trimmed by 2 bases and 0 bases, with 5 bases remaining between them. The CDR3 region has the DNA TGTGCCAGCAGCTTACACCACTCCTACGAGCAGTACTTC. Protein: CASSLHHSYEQYF.

This clonotype was detected many times. The chain combines TRBV3-1 with TRBJ2-1; 8 bases match TRBD2. There are 17 residues in the CDR3. Germline V lookup: CDR1 LGHDT, CDR2 YNNKEL (reference sequence). Unmatched junction bases numbered 10, after V lost 0 bases and J lost 6 bases. In DNA, the CDR3 is TGTGCCAGCAGCCAAGATAGTGGGCTAGCGGGCGGCAATGAGCAGTTCTTC. This encodes CASSQDSGLAGGNEQFF.

This clonotype was detected a few times. V gene TRBV6-1 combines with J gene TRBJ2-4, with D possibly TRBD1 on 6 matching bases. CDR1 is MNHNS and CDR2 is SASEGT in the germline V gene. This CDR3 region has 14 residues. V lost 6 bases and J 5 bases, leaving 14 bases between the germline ends. The CDR3 DNA follows: TGTGCCAGCAGAATTTCGGCAGGGGAAAACATTCAGTACTTC. The encoded protein is CASRISAGENIQYF.